A single sample gave rise to the 9 T cell receptor beta chains below, sequenced in a study of T cells after yellow fever vaccination. TCRdb used MiXCR to reprocess the 5' RACE reads, holding one entry per CDR3 protein. The sample holds nearly 550,000 distinct CDR3 sequences, about a fifth seen once. This sample comprised PBMCs, obtained 15 days after the yellow fever booster vaccination. The receptor source for this set is a man younger than 40 who received the YFV17D yellow fever vaccine.

This clonotype has only a few counts. This chain connects TRBV3-1 to TRBJ2-1; possible D gene TRBD2, 5 bases. This CDR3 is 15 amino acids long. The germline V gene has CDR1 LGHDT and CDR2 YNNKEL (reference sequence). V lost 4 bases and J 0 bases, leaving 10 bases between the germline ends. CDR3 amino acids: CASSPAGSSYNEQFF. The CDR3 nucleotides read TGTGCCAGCAGCCCAGCTGGGAGCTCCTACAATGAGCAGTTCTTC.

This clonotype has a handful of counts. This chain uses TRBV5-5 with TRBJ2-3; D possibly uses TRBD1 or TRBD2 (5 bases each). This CDR3 has 15 residues. Trimming removed 4 bases at V and 8 bases at J, with 20 bases between. The germline V gene encodes CDR1 SGHKS and CDR2 YYEKEE (reference sequence). The CDR3 sequence is CASSQTVATGLTQYF. The CDR3 nucleotides are TGTGCCAGCAGCCAGACAGTGGCCACGGGGCTTACGCAGTATTTT. Full variable domain (missing parts from reference TRBV5-5 and TRBJ2-3): DAGVTQSPTHLIKTRGQQVTLRCSPISGHKSVSWYQQVLGQGPQFIFQYYEKEERGRGNFPDRFSARQFPNYSSELNVNALLLGDSALYLCASSQTVATGLTQYFGPGTRLTVL.

V is TRBV9 and J is TRBJ2-7; 8 positions match TRBD2. The CDR3 has 15 amino acids. V lost 4 bases to trimming and J lost 0 bases; unmatched junction nucleotides: 6. Per the germline V gene, CDR1 is SGDLS and CDR2 is YYNGEE. The CDR3 loop is CASSSRAGDSYEQYF. The CDR3 DNA reads TGTGCCAGCAGCTCCCGAGCGGGGGACTCCTACGAGCAGTACTTC.

V usage is TRBV12-3 or TRBV12-4 and J usage is TRBJ2-1, with 10 bases identical to TRBD2. There are 15 residues in the CDR3. V lost 3 bases, J lost 8 bases, and 7 bases stayed unmatched. CDR3 loop: CASSLSGLAFDEQFF. Here the CDR3 DNA reads TGTGCCAGCAGTTTGTCGGGACTAGCGTTCGATGAGCAGTTCTTC.

J is TRBJ2-5 and V is TRBV5-1; possibly TRBD2 for D (5 bases). V gave up 2 bases and J gave up 2 bases, with 10 bases separating them. The CDR3 loop spans 14 amino acids. The germline V gene encodes CDR1 SGHRS and CDR2 YFSETQ. The chain's CDR3 is CASSLRRRQETQYF. The CDR3 DNA reads as TGCGCCAGCAGCTTACGGAGGAGACAAGAGACCCAGTACTTC.

This clonotype was detected a few times. The V gene is TRBV7-9, the J gene TRBJ2-5; D call uncertain. The germline V and J ends were trimmed by 5 bases and 1 base, with 17 bases remaining between them. The CDR3 sequence is 16 residues long. Germline assignment: CDR1 SEHNR and CDR2 FQNEAQ (reference sequence). For the CDR3, the DNA is TGTGCCAGCAGCCCTAGAGTACTGCGAATCCAAGAGACCCAGTACTTC. Translating it yields CASSPRVLRIQETQYF.

In nucleotides, the CDR3 is TGCAGCGTCCAAGGGGCTAGCGGGGGGACTCTAGCCAAAAACATTCAGTACTTC. Translation gives CSVQGASGGTLAKNIQYF. The chain has TRBV29-1 and TRBJ2-4; TRBD2 agrees at 11 bases. The CDR3 is 18 amino acids. The V gene's germline CDR1 is SQVTM and CDR2 ANQGSEA. The V segment lost 6 bases and the J segment 0 bases; nucleotides outside the gene matches: 13.

This chain connects TRBV7-2 to TRBJ1-2; tentatively, D is TRBD1 (5 bases). This CDR3 spans 17 amino acids. Germline CDR1 and CDR2: SGHTA and FQGNSA. Trimming removed 6 bases from V and 6 bases from J, with 26 bases in between. The CDR3 loop reads CASSSTPSSGRVHGYTF. The CDR3 nucleotides are TGTGCCAGCAGTTCAACACCTAGTTCGGGCAGGGTGCATGGCTACACCTTC.

The chain uses TRBV5-1 and TRBJ2-2, with D possibly matching TRBD1 (6 bases). CDR3 length equals 15 residues. The ends were cut back, 4 bases at V and 0 bases at J, with 10 bases in the middle. The germline V gene encodes CDR1 SGHRS and CDR2 YFSETQ. The CDR3 bases are TGCGCCAGCAGCCCGGGACACCCGAACACCGGGGAGCTGTTTTTT. Its translation: CASSPGHPNTGELFF.